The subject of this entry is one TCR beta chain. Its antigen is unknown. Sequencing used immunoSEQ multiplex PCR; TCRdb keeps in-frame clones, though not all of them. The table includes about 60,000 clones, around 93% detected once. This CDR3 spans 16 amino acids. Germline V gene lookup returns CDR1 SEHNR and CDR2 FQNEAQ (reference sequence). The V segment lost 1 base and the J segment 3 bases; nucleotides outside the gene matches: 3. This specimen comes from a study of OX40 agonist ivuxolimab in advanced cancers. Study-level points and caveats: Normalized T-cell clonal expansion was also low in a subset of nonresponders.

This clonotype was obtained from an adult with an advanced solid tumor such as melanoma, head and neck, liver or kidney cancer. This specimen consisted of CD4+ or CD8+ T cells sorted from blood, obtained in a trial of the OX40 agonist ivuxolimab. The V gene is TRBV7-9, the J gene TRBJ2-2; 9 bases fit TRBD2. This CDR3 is CASSLGGRAYTGELFF. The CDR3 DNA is TGTGCCAGCAGCTTAGGCGGGAGGGCCTACACCGGGGAGCTGTTTTTT.